This is a list of T cell receptor beta chains from one sample in a study of shared clonotypes between healthy human individuals. The method was immunoSEQ multiplex PCR; TCRdb's version includes in-frame clones alone and lacks a portion of them. The sample lists some 1,900,000 clones, less than 95% seen once, with roughly 1% in the top ten. The material sequenced was naive CD8+ T cells sorted from blood. The source is a man aged 18 to 30 in good health. The CDR3 runs from the conserved cysteine through the conserved F or W. The D gene is left open where the match is weak.

j_call v_call d_call cdr3_aa
TRBJ2-1 TRBV9 NA CASSVEGSAYNEQFF
TRBJ2-7 TRBV30 NA CAWSVGPLGAYEQYF
TRBJ2-5 TRBV2 NA CASSESQSGETQYF
TRBJ1-4 TRBV5-6 TRBD1 CASSSGTGFVEKLFF
TRBJ2-2 TRBV29-1 NA CSGQVSNTGELFF
TRBJ1-5 TRBV7-8 TRBD1 CASSVTGGNQPQHF
TRBJ2-1 TRBV19 NA CATGHPYNEQFF
TRBJ1-1 TRBV4-3 TRBD1 CASSQGQMNTEAFF
TRBJ2-7 TRBV27 NA CASSYQGGSYEQYF
TRBJ2-5 TRBV28 TRBD2 CASSPYSGATQETQYF
TRBJ2-1 TRBV6-1 NA CASSDGIALGEQFF
TRBJ1-1 TRBV4-1 NA CASSVGDTEAFF
TRBJ1-1 TRBV19 NA CASSNEVNTEAFF